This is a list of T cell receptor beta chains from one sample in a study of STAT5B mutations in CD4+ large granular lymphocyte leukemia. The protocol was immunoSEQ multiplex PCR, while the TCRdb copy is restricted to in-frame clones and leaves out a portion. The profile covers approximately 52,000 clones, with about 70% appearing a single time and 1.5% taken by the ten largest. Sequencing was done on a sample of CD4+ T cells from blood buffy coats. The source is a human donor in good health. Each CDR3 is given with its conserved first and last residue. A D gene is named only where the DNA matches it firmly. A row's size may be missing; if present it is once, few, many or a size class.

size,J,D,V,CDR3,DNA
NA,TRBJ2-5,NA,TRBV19,CASSGELRETQYF,TGTGCCAGTAGTGGTGAGCTGCGCGAGACCCAGTACTTC
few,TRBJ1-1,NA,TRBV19,CASSYSGETEAFF,TGTGCCAGTAGCTATTCGGGGGAGACTGAAGCTTTCTTT
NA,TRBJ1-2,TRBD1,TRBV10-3,CAISENPGGNYGYTF,TGTGCCATCAGTGAAAATCCAGGGGGCAACTATGGCTACACCTTC
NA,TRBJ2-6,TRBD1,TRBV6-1,CASSGIGQGAAGANVLTF,TGTGCCAGCAGTGGTATTGGACAGGGGGCGGCTGGGGCCAACGTCCTGACTTTC
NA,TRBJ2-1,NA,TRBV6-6,CASTNGGEFF,TGTGCCAGCACCAATGGAGGGGAGTTCTTC
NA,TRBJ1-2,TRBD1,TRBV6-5,CASSLTKDRVNGYTF,TGTGCCAGCAGTCTAACTAAAGACAGGGTGAACGGCTACACCTTC
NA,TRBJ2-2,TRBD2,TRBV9,CASSVPTSGGELFF,TGTGCCAGCAGCGTTCCGACTAGCGGTGGGGAGCTGTTTTTT
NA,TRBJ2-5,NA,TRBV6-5,CASRSEGETQYF,TGTGCCAGCAGATCGGAGGGGGAGACCCAGTACTTC
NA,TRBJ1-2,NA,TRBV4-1,CASSQDTGGYGYTF,TGCGCCAGCAGCCAAGATACCGGGGGCTATGGCTACACCTTC
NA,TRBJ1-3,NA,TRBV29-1,CSVEISSGNTIYF,TGCAGCGTTGAGATCAGCTCTGGAAACACCATATATTTT
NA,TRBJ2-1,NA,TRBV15,CATSRDPPGTGSYNEQFF,TGTGCCACCAGCAGAGATCCCCCCGGGACGGGATCCTACAATGAGCAGTTCTTC
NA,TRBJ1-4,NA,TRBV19,CASSRQGLSNEKLFF,TGTGCCAGTAGTAGGCAGGGGCTATCTAATGAAAAACTGTTTTTT
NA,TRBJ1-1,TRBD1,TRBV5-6,CASSLVTGAAFF,TGTGCCAGCAGCTTGGTCACAGGGGCAGCTTTCTTT
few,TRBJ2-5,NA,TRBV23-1,CASGGGYSETQYF,TGCGCCAGCGGAGGGGGGTACAGTGAGACCCAGTACTTC
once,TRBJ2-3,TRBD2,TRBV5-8,CASSLGTSGNTDTQYF,TGTGCCAGCAGCTTGGGTACTAGCGGGAACACAGATACGCAGTATTTT
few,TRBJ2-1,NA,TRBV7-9,CASSRASGGWDEQFF,TGTGCCAGCAGCAGGGCTTCGGGGGGCTGGGATGAGCAGTTCTTC
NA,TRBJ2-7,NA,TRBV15,CATSRGFGQTYEQYF,TGTGCCACCAGCAGAGGTTTTGGACAAACCTACGAGCAGTACTTC
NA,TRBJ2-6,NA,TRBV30,CAWALAGANVLTF,TGTGCCTGGGCCCTTGCCGGGGCCAACGTCCTGACTTTC
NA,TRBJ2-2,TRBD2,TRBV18,CASSRTSGGSTGELFF,TGTGCCAGCTCACGTACTAGCGGGGGGAGCACCGGGGAGCTGTTTTTT
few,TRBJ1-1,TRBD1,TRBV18,CASSPSRGGNTEAFF,TGTGCCAGCTCACCATCCAGGGGGGGGAACACTGAAGCTTTCTTT
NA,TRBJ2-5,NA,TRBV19,CASSIAGPSETQYF,TGTGCCAGTAGTATAGCAGGACCCTCGGAGACCCAGTACTTC
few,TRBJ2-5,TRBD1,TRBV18,CASRQGDLSETQYF,TGTGCCAGTCGACAGGGAGATTTATCGGAGACCCAGTACTTC
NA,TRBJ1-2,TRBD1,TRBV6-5,CASSYGTGGSYGYTF,TGTGCCAGCAGTTACGGGACAGGTGGGAGCTATGGCTACACCTTC
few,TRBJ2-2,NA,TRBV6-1,CASSEFGGTGELFF,TGTGCCAGCAGTGAATTTGGGGGCACCGGGGAGCTGTTTTTT
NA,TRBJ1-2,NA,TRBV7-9,CASSLANPYGYTF,TGTGCCAGCAGCTTAGCCAACCCCTATGGCTACACCTTC
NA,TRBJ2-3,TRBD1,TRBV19,CASRAWDRDTQYF,TGTGCCAGTAGAGCCTGGGACAGGGATACGCAGTATTTT
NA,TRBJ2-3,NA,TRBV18,CASSPIKPTDTQYF,TGTGCCAGCTCACCGATCAAGCCCACAGATACGCAGTATTTT
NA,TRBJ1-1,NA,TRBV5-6,CASSLYLNTEAFF,TGTGCCAGCAGCTTGTATCTGAACACTGAAGCTTTCTTT
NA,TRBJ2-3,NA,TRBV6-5,CASQPGQLGTQYF,TGTGCCAGCCAGCCAGGACAACTTGGTACGCAGTATTTT
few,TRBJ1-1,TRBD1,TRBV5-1,CASSQGQGTEAFF,TGCGCCAGCAGCCAGGGACAGGGAACTGAAGCTTTCTTT
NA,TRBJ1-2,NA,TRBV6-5,CASSYSPETYGYTF,TGTGCCAGCAGTTACTCGCCCGAAACTTATGGCTACACCTTC
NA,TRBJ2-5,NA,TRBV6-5,CASSYSKVQETQYF,TGTGCCAGCAGTTACTCGAAGGTCCAAGAGACCCAGTACTTC
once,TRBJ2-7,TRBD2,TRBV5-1,CASSLDPGTKPYEQYF,TGCGCCAGCAGCTTGGATCCTGGGACTAAACCCTACGAGCAGTACTTC
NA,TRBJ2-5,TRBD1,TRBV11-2,CASQYGTGQETQYF,TGTGCCAGCCAGTACGGGACAGGCCAAGAGACCCAGTACTTC